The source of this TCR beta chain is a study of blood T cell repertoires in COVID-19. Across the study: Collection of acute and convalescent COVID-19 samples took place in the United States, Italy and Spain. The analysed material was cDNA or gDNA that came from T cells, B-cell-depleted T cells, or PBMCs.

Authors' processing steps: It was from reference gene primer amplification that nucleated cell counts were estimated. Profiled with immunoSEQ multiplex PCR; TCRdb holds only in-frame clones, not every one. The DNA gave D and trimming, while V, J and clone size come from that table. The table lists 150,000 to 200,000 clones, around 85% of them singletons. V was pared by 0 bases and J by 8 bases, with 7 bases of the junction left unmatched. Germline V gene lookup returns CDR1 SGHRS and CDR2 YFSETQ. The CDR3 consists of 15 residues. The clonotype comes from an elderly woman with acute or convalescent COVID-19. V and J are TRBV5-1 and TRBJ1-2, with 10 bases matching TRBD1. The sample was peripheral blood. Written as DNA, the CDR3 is TGCGCCAGCAGCTTGGGACAGGGGGCAAAGGAGGGCTACACCTTC. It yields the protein CASSLGQGAKEGYTF.